This record covers a single TCR beta chain. This record comes from a study of chemoradiotherapy in HPV16-positive cancers. This CDR3 is built from 14 residues. The ends were cut back, 6 bases at V and 5 bases at J, with 16 bases in the middle. Germline assignment: CDR1 SGHAT and CDR2 FQNNGV. Sequenced by immunoSEQ multiplex PCR; TCRdb stores in-frame clones only, minus some. The table includes tens of thousands of clones, 80% to 90% detected once. The V gene is TRBV11-2, the J gene TRBJ1-1; D is perhaps TRBD1 (6 bases). This specimen consisted of blood, obtained from a patient who underwent chemoradiotherapy. The source is a human donor with HPV-associated anogenital cancer. The CDR3 is CASSKTGRETEAFF. In nucleotides, the CDR3 is TGTGCCAGCAGTAAAACAGGGAGGGAGACTGAAGCTTTCTTT.